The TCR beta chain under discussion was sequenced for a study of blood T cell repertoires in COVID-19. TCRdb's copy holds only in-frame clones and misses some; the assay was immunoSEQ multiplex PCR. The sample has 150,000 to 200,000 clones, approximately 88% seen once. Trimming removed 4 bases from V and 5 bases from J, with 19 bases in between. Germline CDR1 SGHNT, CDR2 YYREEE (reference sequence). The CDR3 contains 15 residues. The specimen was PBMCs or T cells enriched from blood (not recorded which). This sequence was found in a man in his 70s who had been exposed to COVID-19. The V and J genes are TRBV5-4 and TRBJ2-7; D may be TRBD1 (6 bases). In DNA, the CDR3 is TGTGCCAGCAGCCCCTGGCTGGACAGAGAGGACGAGCAGTACTTC. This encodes CASSPWLDREDEQYF.